The sequence of this T cell receptor beta chain was determined in a study of beta chain features in type 1 diabetes. Per germline, CDR1 SGHRS and CDR2 YFSETQ. J was trimmed by 3 bases and V by 3 bases; bases with no gene match: 5. This CDR3 has 15 residues. The authors sorted CD4+ naive, central memory, regulatory and stem cell-like memory cells via CD45RO/CCR7/CD25/CD127/CD95/CD27. Study observations and caveats: All four CD4+ subsets of Type 1 diabetes patients contained TCRB CDR3s that were moderately but significantly shorter.

Worth noting for this clone: Its antigen remains unidentified.

The sequenced template was cDNA made from the entire isolated RNA. Samples of naive, central memory and regulatory T cells yielded a mean of around 3.7 million reads. The data were produced by immunoSEQ multiplex PCR, yet TCRdb's version contains in-frame clones alone and is incomplete. The table has around 70,000 clones, about 48% seen once. Input material: central memory CD4+ T cells from blood. The chain is built from TRBV5-1 and TRBJ2-2, with 7 bases that match TRBD2. The sequence came from a man aged 30-40 years with type 1 diabetes. The CDR3 nucleotides read TGCGCCAGCAGCTCCGGACTAGTGGACACCGGGGAGCTGTTTTTT. Translation: CASSSGLVDTGELFF.